This entry lists 22 T cell receptor beta chains sequenced from one sample in a study of breast tumors, draining lymph nodes, adjacent tissues. Samples came from axillary lymph nodes draining the breast cancer. TCRdb passed the multiplex PCR reads through MiXCR, listing each CDR3 protein once. The sample holds roughly 130,000 distinct CDR3 sequences, 20% seen once. Input material: axillary lymph node tissue. The receptors shown here come from a female donor with breast cancer. Some clones in this sample may be carry-over from other donors' samples.

Details on this clonotype: With a much larger clone just one base away, this may be a read error. The genes are TRBV20-1 and TRBJ1-3; 7 nucleotides agree with TRBD1. Germline CDR1 and CDR2: DFQATT and SNEGSKA (reference sequence). V lost 6 bases and J lost 2; bases outside the gene matches: 16. The CDR3 extends over 17 amino acids. The CDR3 loop is CSALPGQSYSTGNTIYF. The CDR3 DNA follows: TGCAGTGCGCTCCCGGGACAGTCTTACTCCACTGGAAACACCATATATTTT.

This clonotype was seen at least ten times. V gene TRBV9 combines with J gene TRBJ2-5; D is tentatively TRBD1 or TRBD2 (5 bases each). The CDR3 is 14 amino acids. Trimming removed 2 bases from V and 3 bases from J, with 11 bases in between. Germline assignment: CDR1 SGDLS and CDR2 YYNGEE. CDR3 in DNA: TGTGCCAGCAGCGTTTCCGGGACCGAAGAGACCCAGTACTTC. Translated, it gives CASSVSGTEETQYF. The full variable domain, rest sourced from reference TRBV9 and TRBJ2-5, is DSGVTQTPKHLITATGQRVTLRCSPRSGDLSVYWYQQSLDQGLQFLIQYYNGEERAKGNILERFSAQQFPDLHSELNLSSLELGDSALYFCASSVSGTEETQYFGPGTRLLVL.

Worth noting for this clonotype: Since no conserved phenylalanine or tryptophan closes the CDR3, a read error is the likely cause. The V and J genes are TRBV14 and TRBJ2-5; no firm D call. The germline V gene has CDR1 SGHDN and CDR2 FVKESK. The CDR3 consists of 11 residues. The CDR3 region is CASSRQETQYL. The CDR3 DNA is TGTGCTAGCAGCCGACAAGAGACCCAGTACCTC.

For this clonotype: Being one base from a much bigger clone, this may be a read error. The genes are TRBV5-1 and TRBJ2-5, with no clear D. Germline lookup yields CDR1 SGHRS and CDR2 YFSETQ. V lost 3 bases and J 0 bases, leaving 9 bases between the germline ends. The CDR3 totals 14 residues. The CDR3 bases are TGCGCCAGCAGCTCTAGGAACAACCAAGAGACCCAGTACTTC. Its protein is CASSSRNNQETQYF.

This clonotype was seen many times. This rearrangement joins TRBV4-2 to TRBJ1-2; 8 bases align to TRBD1. J was trimmed by 4 bases and V by 0 bases; bases with no gene match: 1. The CDR3 loop spans 14 amino acids. Looked up from germline, CDR1 is LGHNA and CDR2 is YNFKEQ. The CDR3 spells CASSQEQGGYGYTF. Here the CDR3 DNA reads TGTGCCAGCAGCCAAGAACAGGGGGGCTATGGCTACACCTTC.

This clonotype appeared many times. The V gene is TRBV6-1, the J gene TRBJ1-4; maybe TRBD1 (5 bases). This CDR3 comprises 14 residues. Germline V gene lookup returns CDR1 MNHNS and CDR2 SASEGT. V lost 6 bases and J 4 bases, leaving 12 bases between the germline ends. The CDR3 sequence: CASRSGRHNEKLFF. The CDR3 DNA is TGTGCCAGCAGATCGGGACGCCATAATGAAAAACTGTTTTTT.

This clonotype has at least ten counts. The V and J genes are TRBV7-8 and TRBJ2-2; D possibly uses TRBD1 or TRBD2 (6 bases each). With 1 base removed from V and 7 bases from J, the gap between germline ends came to 13 bases. This CDR3 has 15 residues. Germline CDR1 reads SGHVS; CDR2 reads FQNEAQ. The CDR3 DNA is TGTGCCAGCAGCTTAGTTGGGGGGCCGTTCGGGGAGCTGTTTTTT. It is translated as CASSLVGGPFGELFF.

This clonotype showed up just a few times. The chain joins TRBV27 to TRBJ1-4; D not certain. Germline values: CDR1 MNHEY, CDR2 SMNVEV (reference sequence). The CDR3 length is 15 residues. V was trimmed by 7 bases and J by 8 bases, leaving 20 bases between them. The CDR3 sequence is CASKYLGPRGEKLFF. CDR3 bases: TGTGCCAGCAAATACTTGGGCCCCCGAGGGGAAAAACTGTTTTTT.

Concerning this clonotype itself: A much larger clone differs from this one at a single base, so this may be a read error. The chain is built from TRBV19 and TRBJ1-2; tentative D call: TRBD1 (5 bases). In germline, CDR1 is LNHDA, CDR2 SQIVND (reference sequence). The CDR3 covers 15 residues. The CDR3 nucleotides are TGTGCCAGTGGACCCGGGGCGGTGGGCAACTATGGCTGCACCTTC. Translating gives CASGPGAVGNYGCTF.

This clonotype was picked up many times. The chain recombines TRBV12-3 or TRBV12-4 with TRBJ2-5, with 7 bases lining up with TRBD2. The CDR3 length is 15 residues. V gave up 10 bases and J gave up 5 bases; unmatched junction bases: 16. The CDR3 loop reads CATDTRTSSPETQYF. As DNA, the CDR3 is TGTGCCACCGATACCAGGACTAGTAGTCCCGAGACCCAGTACTTC.

Comments on this clonotype: A read error may account for a junction end that differs from germline. The rearrangement uses TRBV11-2 and TRBJ2-2; tentative D call: TRBD2 (5 bases). Germline CDR1 SGHAT, CDR2 FQNNGV. This CDR3 has 14 residues. CDR3 sequence: CASSPLQNTGELSF. DNA for the CDR3: TGTGCCAGCAGCCCGTTGCAGAACACCGGGGAGCTGTCTTTT.

This clonotype was recorded once. A much bigger clone sits one base away, suggesting this may be a read error. This sequence joins TRBV20-1 and TRBJ1-5; D ambiguous. This CDR3 region has 18 residues. From germline, CDR1 is DFQATT and CDR2 SNEGSKA (reference sequence). In nucleotides, the CDR3 is TGCAGTGCTAGAGTGTTTTGGGGTGACCCTTCCAGCAATCGGCCCCAGCATTTT. It encodes CSARVFWGDPSSNRPQHF.

At least ten counts were recorded for this clonotype. The gene calls are TRBV6-6 and TRBJ2-5; 7 nucleotides line up with TRBD1. The CDR3 spans 13 residues. Trimming took 6 bases from V and 5 from J; bases not matched to a gene: 6. Germline CDR1 and CDR2: MNHNY and SVGAGI (reference sequence). The CDR3 loop is CASRDRAGETQYF. CDR3 in DNA: TGTGCCAGCAGAGACAGGGCCGGCGAGACCCAGTACTTC.

Details on this clonotype: A much larger clone is a single base away; this may be a read error. CDR3 amino acids: CASSRGQSSYNEQFF. CDR3 in DNA: TGTGCCAGCAGCCGGGGCCAAAGCTCCTACAATGAGCAGTTCTTC. The chain is built from TRBV5-4 and TRBJ2-1; perhaps D is TRBD1 or TRBD2 (5 bases each). Germline values: CDR1 SGHNT, CDR2 YYREEE (reference sequence). The CDR3 has 15 residues. V gave up 4 bases and J gave up 0 bases, with 11 bases separating them.

In its sample, this clonotype was seen many times. The chain couples TRBV19 to TRBJ1-4; D is possibly TRBD1 (5 bases). Trimming took 6 bases from V and 0 from J, leaving 11 bases between them. The CDR3 is 15 residues long. Germline CDR1 reads LNHDA; CDR2 reads SQIVND (reference sequence). CDR3 nucleotide sequence: TGTGCCAGTAGCGGCTGGGGGACAACTAATGAAAAACTGTTTTTT. Translating it yields CASSGWGTTNEKLFF.

This clonotype was found many times. The CDR3 coding sequence is TGTGCCAGCAGCCAAGGGACAGGGGGGCCTAATCAGCCCCAGCATTTT. Translated: CASSQGTGGPNQPQHF. The V and J genes are TRBV4-2 and TRBJ1-5, with 10 bases aligning to TRBD1. This CDR3 is built from 16 residues. The junction had 4 bases not matched to a gene; V was cut back by 1 base and J by 4 bases. From germline, CDR1 is LGHNA and CDR2 YNFKEQ.

This clonotype occurred many times. This chain connects TRBV20-1 to TRBJ2-7; tentatively, D is TRBD1 (6 bases). Looked up from germline, CDR1 is DFQATT and CDR2 is SNEGSKA (reference sequence). With 2 bases removed from V and 6 bases from J, the gap between germline ends came to 20 bases. There are 15 residues in the CDR3. The CDR3: CSARSADRSVAEQYF. The CDR3 DNA follows: TGCAGTGCTAGATCCGCAGACAGGTCGGTTGCCGAGCAGTACTTC.

Many counts were recorded for this clonotype. This chain links TRBV5-1 with TRBJ2-3; 9 bases are a match to TRBD2. In germline, CDR1 is SGHRS, CDR2 YFSETQ. V gave up 0 bases and J gave up 1 base; unmatched junction bases: 6. The CDR3 is 17 residues long. CDR3 sequence reads: CASSLAPRLAGTDTQYF. The CDR3 DNA is TGCGCCAGCAGCTTGGCCCCTAGACTAGCGGGCACAGATACGCAGTATTTT.

The chain links TRBV20-1 to TRBJ2-1; no firm D call. Trimming removed 4 bases from V and 0 bases from J, with 19 bases in between. CDR3 length equals 17 residues. The germline V gene has CDR1 DFQATT and CDR2 SNEGSKA (reference sequence). In DNA form, the CDR3 reads TGCAGTGCTATACCCCCTCCGAGTAGGAGCTCCTACAATGAGCAGTTCTTC. Its protein is CSAIPPPSRSSYNEQFF.

This clonotype was counted ten times or more. The chain links TRBV5-1 to TRBJ2-7; D may be TRBD2 (6 bases). Germline V CDR1 and CDR2: SGHRS, YFSETQ. This CDR3 spans 15 amino acids. V was shortened by 0 bases and J by 0 bases, with 10 bases between the two germline ends. The CDR3 here is CASSLESSASYEQYF. The CDR3 coding sequence is TGCGCCAGCAGCTTGGAGTCTAGCGCCTCCTACGAGCAGTACTTC.

Details on this clonotype: This may arise from a read error, as a much more abundant clone is one base away. The chain is built from TRBV20-1 and TRBJ1-2, with D perhaps TRBD1 (5 bases). There are 15 residues in the CDR3. Germline V gives CDR1 DFQATT, CDR2 SNEGSKA (reference sequence). CDR3 loop: CTARDSGGVGDGYTF. The CDR3, as DNA: TGCACTGCTAGAGATTCGGGGGGGGTGGGGGATGGCTACACCTTC.

This clonotype was seen a single time. This clone may be a read error of a much larger clone one base away. This chain uses TRBV20-1 with TRBJ1-2, with a weak D call TRBD1 (5 bases). The CDR3 runs to 15 residues. Germline assignment: CDR1 DFQATT and CDR2 SNEGSKA (reference sequence). CDR3 DNA: TGCAGTGCTAGAGAGAGTGGGAATCGGTTGAGGGGCTACGCCTTC. This codes for CSARESGNRLRGYAF.